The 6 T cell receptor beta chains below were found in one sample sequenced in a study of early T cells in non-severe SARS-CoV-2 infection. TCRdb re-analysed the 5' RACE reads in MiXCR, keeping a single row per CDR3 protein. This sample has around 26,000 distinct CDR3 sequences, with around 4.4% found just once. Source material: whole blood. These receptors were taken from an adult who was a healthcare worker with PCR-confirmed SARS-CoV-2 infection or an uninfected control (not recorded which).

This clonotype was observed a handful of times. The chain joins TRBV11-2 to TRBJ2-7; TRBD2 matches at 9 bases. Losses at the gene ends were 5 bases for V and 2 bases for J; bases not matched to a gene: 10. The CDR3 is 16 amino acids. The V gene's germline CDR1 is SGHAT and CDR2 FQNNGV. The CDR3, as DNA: TGTGCCAGCAGCCTACCGATTGGGACTAGCCCCTACGAGCAGTACTTC. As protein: CASSLPIGTSPYEQYF.

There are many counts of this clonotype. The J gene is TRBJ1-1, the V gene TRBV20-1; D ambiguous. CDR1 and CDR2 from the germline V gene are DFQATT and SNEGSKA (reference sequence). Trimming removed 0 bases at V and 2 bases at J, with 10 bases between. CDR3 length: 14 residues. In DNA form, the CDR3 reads TGCAGTGCTAGAGATGGTCCGATAAACACTGAAGCTTTCTTT. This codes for CSARDGPINTEAFF.

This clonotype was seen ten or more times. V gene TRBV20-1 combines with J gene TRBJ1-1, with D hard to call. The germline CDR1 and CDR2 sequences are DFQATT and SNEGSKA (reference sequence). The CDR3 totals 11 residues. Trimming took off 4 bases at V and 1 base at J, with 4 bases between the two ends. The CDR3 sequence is CSAKENTEAFF. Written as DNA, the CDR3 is TGCAGTGCTAAAGAGAACACTGAAGCTTTCTTT.

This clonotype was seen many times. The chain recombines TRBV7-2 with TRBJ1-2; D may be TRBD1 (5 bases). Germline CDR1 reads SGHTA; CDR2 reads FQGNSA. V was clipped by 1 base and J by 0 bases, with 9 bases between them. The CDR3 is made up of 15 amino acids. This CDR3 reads CASSLGARANYGYTF. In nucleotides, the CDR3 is TGTGCCAGCAGCTTAGGGGCCAGGGCTAACTATGGCTACACCTTC. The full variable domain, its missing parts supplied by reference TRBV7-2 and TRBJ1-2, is GAGVSQSPSNKVTEKGKDVELRCDPISGHTALYWYRQSLGQGLEFLIYFQGNSAPDKSGLPSDRFSAERTGGSVSTLTIQRTQQEDSAVYLCASSLGARANYGYTFGSGTRLTVV.

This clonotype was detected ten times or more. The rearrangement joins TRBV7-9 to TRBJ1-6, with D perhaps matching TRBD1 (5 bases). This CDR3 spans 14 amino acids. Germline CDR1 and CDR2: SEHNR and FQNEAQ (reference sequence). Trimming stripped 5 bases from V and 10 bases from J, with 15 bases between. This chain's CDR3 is CASSGLGLNSPLHF. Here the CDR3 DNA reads TGTGCCAGCAGCGGATTGGGACTCAACTCACCCCTCCACTTT.

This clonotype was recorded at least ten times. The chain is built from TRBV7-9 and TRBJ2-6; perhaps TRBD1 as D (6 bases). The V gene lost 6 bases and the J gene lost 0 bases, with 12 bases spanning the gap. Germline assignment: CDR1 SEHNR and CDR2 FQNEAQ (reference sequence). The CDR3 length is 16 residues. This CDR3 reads CASSADSYSGANVLTF. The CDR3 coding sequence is TGTGCCAGCAGTGCGGACAGCTACTCTGGGGCCAACGTCCTGACTTTC.